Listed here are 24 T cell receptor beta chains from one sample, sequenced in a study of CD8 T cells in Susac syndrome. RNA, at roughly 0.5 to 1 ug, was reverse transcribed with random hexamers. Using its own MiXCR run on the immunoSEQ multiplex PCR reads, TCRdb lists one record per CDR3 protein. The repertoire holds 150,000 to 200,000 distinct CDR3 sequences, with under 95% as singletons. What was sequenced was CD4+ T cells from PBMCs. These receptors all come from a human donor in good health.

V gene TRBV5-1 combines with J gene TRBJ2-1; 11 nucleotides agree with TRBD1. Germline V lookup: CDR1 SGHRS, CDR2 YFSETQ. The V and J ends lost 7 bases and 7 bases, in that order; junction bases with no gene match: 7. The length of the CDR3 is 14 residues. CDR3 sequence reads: CASGGQGASNEQFF. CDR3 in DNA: TGCGCCAGCGGAGGACAGGGGGCGTCTAATGAGCAGTTCTTC.

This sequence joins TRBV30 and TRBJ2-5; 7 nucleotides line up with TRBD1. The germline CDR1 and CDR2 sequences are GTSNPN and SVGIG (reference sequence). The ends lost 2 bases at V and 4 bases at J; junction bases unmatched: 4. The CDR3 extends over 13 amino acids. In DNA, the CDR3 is TGTGCCTGGAGTCAAGGGACAGTAGAGACCCAGTACTTC. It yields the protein CAWSQGTVETQYF.

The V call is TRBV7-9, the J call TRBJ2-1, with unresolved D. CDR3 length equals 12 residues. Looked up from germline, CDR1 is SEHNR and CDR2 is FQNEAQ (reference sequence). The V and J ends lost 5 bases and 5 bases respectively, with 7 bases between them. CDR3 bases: TGTGCCAGCAGCCCTCGGGACAATGAGCAGTTCTTC. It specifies CASSPRDNEQFF.

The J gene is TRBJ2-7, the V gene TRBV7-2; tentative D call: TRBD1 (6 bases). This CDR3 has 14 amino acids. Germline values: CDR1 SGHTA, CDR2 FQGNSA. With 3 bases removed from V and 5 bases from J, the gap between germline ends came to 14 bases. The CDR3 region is CASSFTPGVHEQYF. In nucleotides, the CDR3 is TGTGCCAGCAGCTTCACTCCAGGGGTCCACGAGCAGTACTTC.

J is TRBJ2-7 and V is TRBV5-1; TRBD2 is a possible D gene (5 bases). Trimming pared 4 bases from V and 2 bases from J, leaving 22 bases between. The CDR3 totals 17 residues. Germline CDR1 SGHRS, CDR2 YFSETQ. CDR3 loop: CASSAPEGSTYAYEQYF. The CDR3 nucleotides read TGCGCCAGCAGCGCCCCCGAGGGTTCCACCTATGCCTACGAGCAGTACTTC.

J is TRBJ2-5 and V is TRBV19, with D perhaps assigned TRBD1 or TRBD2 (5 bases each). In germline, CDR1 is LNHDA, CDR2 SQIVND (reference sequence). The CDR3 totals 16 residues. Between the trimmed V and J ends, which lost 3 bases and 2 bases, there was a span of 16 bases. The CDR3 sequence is CASSMRGAALQETQYF. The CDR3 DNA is TGTGCCAGTAGTATGAGAGGGGCGGCCCTTCAAGAGACCCAGTACTTC.

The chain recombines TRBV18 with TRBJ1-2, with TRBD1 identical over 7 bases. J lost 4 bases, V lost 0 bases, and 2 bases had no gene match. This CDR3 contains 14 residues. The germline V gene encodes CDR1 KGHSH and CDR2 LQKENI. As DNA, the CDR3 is TGTGCCAGCTCACCACCCGGGACAGTCTATGGCTACACCTTC. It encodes CASSPPGTVYGYTF.

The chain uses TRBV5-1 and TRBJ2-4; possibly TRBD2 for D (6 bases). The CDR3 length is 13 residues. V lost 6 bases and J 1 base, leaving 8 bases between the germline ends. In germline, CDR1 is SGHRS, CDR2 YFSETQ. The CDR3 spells CASKEGAKNIQYF. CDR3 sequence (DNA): TGCGCCAGCAAGGAGGGGGCCAAAAACATTCAGTACTTC.

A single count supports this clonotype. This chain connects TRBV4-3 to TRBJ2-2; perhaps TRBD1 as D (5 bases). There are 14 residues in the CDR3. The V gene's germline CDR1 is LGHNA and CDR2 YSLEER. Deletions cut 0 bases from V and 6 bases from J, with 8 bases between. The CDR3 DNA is TGCGCCAGCAGCCAAGATCAACAGGCCGGGGAGCTGTTTTTT. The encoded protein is CASSQDQQAGELFF.

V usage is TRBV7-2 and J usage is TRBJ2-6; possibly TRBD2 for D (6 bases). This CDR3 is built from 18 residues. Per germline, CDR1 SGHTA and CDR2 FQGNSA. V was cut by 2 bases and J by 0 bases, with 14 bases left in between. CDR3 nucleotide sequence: TGTGCCAGCAGCTTATCCGGCGGGACGAACTCTGGGGCCAACGTCCTGACTTTC. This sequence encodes CASSLSGGTNSGANVLTF.

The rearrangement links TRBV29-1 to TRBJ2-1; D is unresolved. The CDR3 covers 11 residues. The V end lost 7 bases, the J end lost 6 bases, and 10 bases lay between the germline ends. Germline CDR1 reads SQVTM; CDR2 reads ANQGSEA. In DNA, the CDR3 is TGCAGCGCCTCGAAAATCAATGAGCAGTTCTTC. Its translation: CSASKINEQFF.

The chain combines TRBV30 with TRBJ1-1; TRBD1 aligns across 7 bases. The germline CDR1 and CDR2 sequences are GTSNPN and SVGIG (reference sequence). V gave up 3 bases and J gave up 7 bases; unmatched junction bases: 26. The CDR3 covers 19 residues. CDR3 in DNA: TGTGCCTGGAGAGGAGGGGCAGGGGGTACAATTGGAGAAGGGAATGAAGCTTTCTTT. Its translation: CAWRGGAGGTIGEGNEAFF. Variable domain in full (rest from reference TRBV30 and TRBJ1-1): SQTIHQWPATLVQPVGSPLSLECTVEGTSNPNLYWYRQAAGRGLQLLFYSVGIGQISSEVPQNLSASRPQDRQFILSSKKLLLSDSGFYLCAWRGGAGGTIGEGNEAFFGQGTRLTVV.

CDR3 loop: CASSRVSLGPNVLTF. DNA for the CDR3: TGTGCCAGCAGCCGCGTTAGCCTGGGTCCCAACGTCCTGACTTTC. The genes are TRBV7-6 and TRBJ2-6; no clear D. Germline CDR1 is SGHVS and CDR2 is FNYEAQ. V shed 5 bases and J shed 8 bases, with 16 bases lying between them. This CDR3 is 15 amino acids long.

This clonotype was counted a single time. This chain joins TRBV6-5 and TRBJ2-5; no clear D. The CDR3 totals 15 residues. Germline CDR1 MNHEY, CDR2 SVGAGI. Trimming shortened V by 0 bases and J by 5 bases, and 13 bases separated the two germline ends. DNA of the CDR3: TGTGCCAGCAGTTACTCGAGTAGGACCTCGGAGACCCAGTACTTC. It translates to CASSYSSRTSETQYF.

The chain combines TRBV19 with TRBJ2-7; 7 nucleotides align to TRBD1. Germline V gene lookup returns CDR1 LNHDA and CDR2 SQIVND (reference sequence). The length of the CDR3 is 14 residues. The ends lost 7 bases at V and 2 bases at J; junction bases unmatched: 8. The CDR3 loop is CASTSDRAPYEQYF. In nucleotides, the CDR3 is TGTGCCAGTACCTCTGACAGGGCCCCCTACGAGCAGTACTTC.

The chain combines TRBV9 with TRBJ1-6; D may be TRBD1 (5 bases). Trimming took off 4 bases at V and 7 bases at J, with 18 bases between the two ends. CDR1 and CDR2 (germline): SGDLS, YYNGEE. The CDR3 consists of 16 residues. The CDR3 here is CASSPYTTGTNSPLHF. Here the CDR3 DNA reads TGTGCCAGCAGCCCATATACGACCGGGACCAATTCACCCCTCCACTTT.

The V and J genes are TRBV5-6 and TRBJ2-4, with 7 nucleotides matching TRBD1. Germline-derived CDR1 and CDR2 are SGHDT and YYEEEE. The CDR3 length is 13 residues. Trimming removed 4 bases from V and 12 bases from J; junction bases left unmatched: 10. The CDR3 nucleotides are TGTGCCAGCAGCGGAACTTTAGGGGGCACTCAGTACTTC. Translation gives CASSGTLGGTQYF.

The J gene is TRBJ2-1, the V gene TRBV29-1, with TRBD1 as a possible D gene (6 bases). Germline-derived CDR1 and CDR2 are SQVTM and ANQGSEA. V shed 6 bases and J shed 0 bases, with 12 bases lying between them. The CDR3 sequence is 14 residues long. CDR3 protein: CSVRGGSSYNEQFF. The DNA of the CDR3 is TGCAGCGTACGAGGGGGATCCTCCTACAATGAGCAGTTCTTC.

CDR3 protein: CASSLEGMMGDTQYF. As DNA, the CDR3 is TGTGCCAGCAGCTTAGAAGGGATGATGGGCGATACGCAGTATTTT. The V and J genes are TRBV11-3 and TRBJ2-3; D is undetermined. V was shortened by 0 bases and J by 6 bases, with 13 bases between the two germline ends. Germline lookup yields CDR1 SGHNT and CDR2 YENEEA. CDR3 size: 15 residues.

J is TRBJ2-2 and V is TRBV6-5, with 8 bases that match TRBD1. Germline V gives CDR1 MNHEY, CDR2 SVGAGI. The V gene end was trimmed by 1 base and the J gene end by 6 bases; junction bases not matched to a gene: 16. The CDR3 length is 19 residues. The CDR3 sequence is CASSYLGQVQGYRPGELFF. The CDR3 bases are TGTGCCAGCAGTTACTTGGGACAGGTGCAGGGATATCGGCCCGGGGAGCTGTTTTTT.

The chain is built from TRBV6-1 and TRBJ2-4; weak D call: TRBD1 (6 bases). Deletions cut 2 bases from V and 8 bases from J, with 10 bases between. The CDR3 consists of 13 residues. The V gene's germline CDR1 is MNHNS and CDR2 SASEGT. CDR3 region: CASSETGKDIQYF. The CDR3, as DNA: TGTGCCAGCAGTGAAACAGGGAAGGACATTCAGTACTTC.

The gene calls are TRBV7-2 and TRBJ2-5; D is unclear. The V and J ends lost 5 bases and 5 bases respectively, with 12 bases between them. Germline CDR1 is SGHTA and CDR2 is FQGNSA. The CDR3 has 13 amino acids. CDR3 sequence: CASSTPAVETQYF. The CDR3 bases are TGTGCCAGCAGCACTCCGGCGGTGGAGACCCAGTACTTC.

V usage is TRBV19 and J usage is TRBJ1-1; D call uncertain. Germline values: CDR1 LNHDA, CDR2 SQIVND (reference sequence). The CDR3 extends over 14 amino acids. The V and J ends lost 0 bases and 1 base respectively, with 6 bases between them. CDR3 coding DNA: TGTGCCAGTAGTATAGATCTATGGAACACTGAAGCTTTCTTT. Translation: CASSIDLWNTEAFF.

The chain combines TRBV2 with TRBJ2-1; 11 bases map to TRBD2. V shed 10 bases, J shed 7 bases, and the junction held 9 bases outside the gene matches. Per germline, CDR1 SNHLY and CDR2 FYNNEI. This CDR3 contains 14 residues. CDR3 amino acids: CATRGSGRANEQFF. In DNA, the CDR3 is TGTGCCACCCGGGGTAGCGGGAGGGCTAATGAGCAGTTCTTC.